This T cell receptor beta chain was retrieved from a study of cytomegalovirus exposure and HLA in healthy donors. Study-level results: In a later analysis, productive TCRs from donors in an Asian-associated ancestry cluster reportedly carried fewer N-insertions than the cohort mean. TCR beta chains numbering 164 were designated cytomegalovirus-associated.

This clone was seen a handful of times. The antigen remains undetermined. PCR used 60 Vbeta primers and 13 Jbeta primers. TCRdb's table, derived via immunoSEQ multiplex PCR, lists solely in-frame clones and lacks some. The table includes around 100,000 clones, about 70% detected once. In germline, CDR1 is MNHNS, CDR2 SASEGT. After removal of 3 bases from V and 7 bases from J, the junction contained 6 bases not matched to a gene. This CDR3 region has 14 residues. Sample: PBMCs. This sequence originates from a woman aged 25 to 39 in good health and CMV-seronegative. The chain uses TRBV6-1 and TRBJ2-1, with TRBD2 matching 7 bases. Here the CDR3 DNA reads TGTGCCAGCAGTGAGGGGGGGAATACGAATGAGCAGTTCTTC. This codes for CASSEGGNTNEQFF.